This TCR beta chain was obtained from a study of shared T cell receptors in the human thymus. This clone appeared a single time. Method: immunoSEQ multiplex PCR; TCRdb's copy keeps in-frame clones and lacks some. The repertoire has more than 550,000 clones, approximately 83% of them found once; the top ten carry around 0.0099%. Germline V CDR1 and CDR2: LGHNT, FRNRAP. This CDR3 has 16 residues. V shed 5 bases, J shed 5 bases, and the junction held 10 bases outside the gene matches. The same data also went into a second study, on human thymus T cells. That report notes: Repertoires from thymus and blood appeared to show biased V and J gene usage.

This chain uses TRBV12-5 with TRBJ2-7; 12 bases match TRBD2. Sequencing input: thymocytes. The clonotype comes from a girl younger than two with a congenital heart defect. CDR3 in amino acids: CASGHLPGTSGHEQYF. CDR3 nucleotides: TGTGCTAGTGGTCACCTTCCCGGGACTAGCGGGCACGAGCAGTACTTC.